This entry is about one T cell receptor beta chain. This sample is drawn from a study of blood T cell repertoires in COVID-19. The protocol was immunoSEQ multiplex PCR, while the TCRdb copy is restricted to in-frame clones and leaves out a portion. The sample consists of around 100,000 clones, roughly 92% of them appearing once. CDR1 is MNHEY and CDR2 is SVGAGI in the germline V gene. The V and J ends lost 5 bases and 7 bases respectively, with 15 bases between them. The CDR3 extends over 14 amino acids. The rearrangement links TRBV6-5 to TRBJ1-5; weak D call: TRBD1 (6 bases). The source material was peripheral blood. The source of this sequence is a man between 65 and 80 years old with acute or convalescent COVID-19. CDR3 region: CASSPQGFGQPQHF. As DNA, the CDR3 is TGTGCCAGCAGTCCCCAGGGGTTTGGGCAGCCCCAGCATTTT.